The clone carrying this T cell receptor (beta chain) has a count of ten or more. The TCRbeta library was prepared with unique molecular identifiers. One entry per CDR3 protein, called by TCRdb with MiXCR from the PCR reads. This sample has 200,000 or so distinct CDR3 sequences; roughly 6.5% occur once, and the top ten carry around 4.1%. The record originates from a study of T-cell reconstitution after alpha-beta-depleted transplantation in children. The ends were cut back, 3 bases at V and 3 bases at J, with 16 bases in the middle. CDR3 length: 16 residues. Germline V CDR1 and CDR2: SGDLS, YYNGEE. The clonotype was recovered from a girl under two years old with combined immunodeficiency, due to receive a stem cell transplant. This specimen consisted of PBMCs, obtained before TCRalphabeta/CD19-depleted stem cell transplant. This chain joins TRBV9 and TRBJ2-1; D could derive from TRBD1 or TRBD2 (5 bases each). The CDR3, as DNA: TGTGCCAGCAGCGCCACACCTACAGGACTCTACAATGAGCAGTTCTTC. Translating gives CASSATPTGLYNEQFF.